The clone carrying this T cell receptor beta chain has just one count. Antigen specificity is unknown. The data originate from a study of cytomegalovirus exposure and HLA in healthy donors. Notes on the study in general: Clonal expansion, a later analysis showed, was greater in HLA-associated TCR beta chains than in equally common others.

In the PCR, 60 Vbeta and 13 Jbeta primers were used. Sequencing was performed with immunoSEQ multiplex PCR; in TCRdb, only in-frame clones are kept and a portion is missing. The sample lists about 140,000 clones, over 60% occurring once. V lost 1 base and J 7 bases, leaving 11 bases between the germline ends. Germline assignment: CDR1 SGHAT and CDR2 FQNNGV. CDR3 size: 14 residues. The TCR comes from a woman between 55 and 75 years old in good health and CMV-seronegative. V is TRBV11-2 and J is TRBJ2-1, with D perhaps TRBD2 (5 bases). Sequencing was carried out using PBMCs. CDR3 sequence: CASSLVVGGNEQFF. CDR3 DNA sequence: TGTGCCAGCAGCTTAGTCGTCGGAGGAAATGAGCAGTTCTTC. Supplemented by reference TRBV11-2 and TRBJ2-1, the full variable domain reads EAGVAQSPRYKIIEKRQSVAFWCNPISGHATLYWYQQILGQGPKLLIQFQNNGVVDDSQLPKDRFSAERLKGVDSTLKIQPAKLEDSAVYLCASSLVVGGNEQFFGPGTRLTVL.